These T cell receptor beta chains were read from a single sample in a study of control samples from healthy donors and cancer patients. The table came from immunoSEQ multiplex PCR; TCRdb's copy has only in-frame clones and leaves some out. The data hold more than 120,000 clones, with more than 85% observed a single time. Sequencing used blood. Source of these receptors: a man aged 30 to 39 in good health. Both conserved end residues are part of each CDR3. The order of the fields is J gene, D gene, V gene, clone size, CDR3 DNA, CDR3 protein. A D gene is named only where the DNA matches it firmly. Clone size appears in some rows only: once, few, many, or a class for an expanded clone.

j_call: TRBJ2-2
d_call: NA
v_call: TRBV5-5
clone_size: NA
cdr3_nt: TGTGCCAGCAGCTTGTCGCTAAACACCGGGGAGCTGTTTTTT
cdr3_aa: CASSLSLNTGELFF

j_call: TRBJ2-7
d_call: NA
v_call: TRBV2
clone_size: NA
cdr3_nt: TGTGCCAGCAGTGAAAGAGGACGAGGTCAGAGCTACGAGCAGTACTTC
cdr3_aa: CASSERGRGQSYEQYF

j_call: TRBJ1-6
d_call: NA
v_call: TRBV20-1
clone_size: NA
cdr3_nt: TGCAGTGCTAGAGACATAGTGGCCCTCCACTTT
cdr3_aa: CSARDIVALHF

j_call: TRBJ1-2
d_call: NA
v_call: TRBV14
clone_size: NA
cdr3_nt: TGTGCCAGCAGCCAAGATTCGGGGAGAGGCTACACCTTC
cdr3_aa: CASSQDSGRGYTF

j_call: TRBJ1-1
d_call: NA
v_call: TRBV2
clone_size: few
cdr3_nt: TGTGCCAGCAGTGCTTCCGGATACACTGAAGCTTTCTTT
cdr3_aa: CASSASGYTEAFF

j_call: TRBJ2-3
d_call: TRBD2
v_call: TRBV5-1
clone_size: NA
cdr3_nt: TGCGCCAGCAGCTCGGAGGGACTAGGCACAGATACGCAGTATTTT
cdr3_aa: CASSSEGLGTDTQYF

j_call: TRBJ2-7
d_call: NA
v_call: TRBV27
clone_size: NA
cdr3_nt: TGTGCCAGCAGTTACCGCAGCTCCTACGAGCAGTACTTC
cdr3_aa: CASSYRSSYEQYF

j_call: TRBJ2-7
d_call: NA
v_call: TRBV6-6
clone_size: NA
cdr3_nt: TGTGCCAGCAGTTATTCTCTAGGGGGTAGGTCCTACGAGCAGTACTTC
cdr3_aa: CASSYSLGGRSYEQYF

j_call: TRBJ2-7
d_call: NA
v_call: TRBV6-5
clone_size: NA
cdr3_nt: TGTGCCAGCAGTTACAGGGGGGGGACCTACGAGCAGTACTTC
cdr3_aa: CASSYRGGTYEQYF

j_call: TRBJ2-1
d_call: NA
v_call: TRBV11-2
clone_size: NA
cdr3_nt: TGTGCCAGCAGCTTAGTAGGGACATCGGGTGAGCAGTTCTTC
cdr3_aa: CASSLVGTSGEQFF

j_call: TRBJ1-1
d_call: TRBD1
v_call: TRBV30
clone_size: NA
cdr3_nt: TGTGCCTGGAGTAAAGGGACAGTGAACACTGAAGCTTTCTTT
cdr3_aa: CAWSKGTVNTEAFF

j_call: TRBJ1-2
d_call: NA
v_call: TRBV3-1/TRBV3-2
clone_size: once
cdr3_nt: TGTGCCAGCAGCCAAGAAACAGTTAACTATGGCTACACCTTC
cdr3_aa: CASSQETVNYGYTF

j_call: TRBJ2-7
d_call: NA
v_call: TRBV7-3
clone_size: NA
cdr3_nt: TGTGCCAGCAGCTTAACTTGGGGCTACGAGCAGTACTTC
cdr3_aa: CASSLTWGYEQYF

j_call: TRBJ1-1
d_call: NA
v_call: TRBV7-9
clone_size: NA
cdr3_nt: TGTGCCAGCAGCTTGGAGGGGGACACTGAAGCTTTCTTT
cdr3_aa: CASSLEGDTEAFF

j_call: TRBJ2-3
d_call: TRBD2
v_call: TRBV12-5
clone_size: NA
cdr3_nt: TGTGCTACCAGGGGACTAGCGGGGGGGCAAGGGACGCAGTATTTT
cdr3_aa: CATRGLAGGQGTQYF

j_call: TRBJ2-1
d_call: NA
v_call: TRBV12-3/TRBV12-4
clone_size: NA
cdr3_nt: TGTGCCAGCAGTTTAGCCGAGAATGAGCAGTTCTTC
cdr3_aa: CASSLAENEQFF

j_call: TRBJ1-6
d_call: TRBD1
v_call: TRBV11-3
clone_size: NA
cdr3_nt: TGTGCCAGCAGCTTAGCCACCGGGACAGTGAATTCACCCCTCCACTTT
cdr3_aa: CASSLATGTVNSPLHF